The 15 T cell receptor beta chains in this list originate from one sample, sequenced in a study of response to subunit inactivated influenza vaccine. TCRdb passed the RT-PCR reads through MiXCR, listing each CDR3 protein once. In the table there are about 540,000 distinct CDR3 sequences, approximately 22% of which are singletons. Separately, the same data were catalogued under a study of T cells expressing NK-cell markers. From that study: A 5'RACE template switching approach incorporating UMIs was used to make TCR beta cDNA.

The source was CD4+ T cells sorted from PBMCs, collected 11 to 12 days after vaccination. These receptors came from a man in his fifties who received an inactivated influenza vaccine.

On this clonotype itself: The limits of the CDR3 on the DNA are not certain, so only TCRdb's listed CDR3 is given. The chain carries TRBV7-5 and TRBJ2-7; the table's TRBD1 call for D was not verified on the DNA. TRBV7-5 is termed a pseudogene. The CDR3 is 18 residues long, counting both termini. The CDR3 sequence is CISVPEASMGTVRYEQYF.

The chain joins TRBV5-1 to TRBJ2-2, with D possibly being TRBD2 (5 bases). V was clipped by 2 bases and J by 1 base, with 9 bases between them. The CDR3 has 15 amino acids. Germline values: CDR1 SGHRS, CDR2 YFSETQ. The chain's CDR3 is CASSFGILNTGELFF. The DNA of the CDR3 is TGCGCCAGCAGCTTCGGGATCCTGAACACCGGGGAGCTGTTTTTT. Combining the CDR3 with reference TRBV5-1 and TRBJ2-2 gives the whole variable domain KAGVTQTPRYLIKTRGQQVTLSCSPISGHRSVSWYQQTPGQGLQFLFEYFSETQRNKGNFPGRFSGRQFSNSRSEMNVSTLELGDSALYLCASSFGILNTGELFFGEGSRLTVL.

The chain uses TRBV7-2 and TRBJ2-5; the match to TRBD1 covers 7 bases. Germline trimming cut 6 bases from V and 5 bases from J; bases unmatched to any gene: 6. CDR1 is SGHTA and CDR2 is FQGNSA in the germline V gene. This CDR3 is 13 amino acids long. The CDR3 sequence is CASRPGGAETQYF. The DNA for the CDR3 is TGTGCCAGCAGACCAGGGGGTGCGGAGACCCAGTACTTC.

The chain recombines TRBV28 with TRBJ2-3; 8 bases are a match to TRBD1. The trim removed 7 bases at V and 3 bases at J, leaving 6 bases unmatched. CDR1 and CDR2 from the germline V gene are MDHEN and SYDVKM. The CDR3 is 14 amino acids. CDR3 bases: TGTGCCAGCATGGCCAGGGGGCAGACAGATACGCAGTATTTT. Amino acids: CASMARGQTDTQYF. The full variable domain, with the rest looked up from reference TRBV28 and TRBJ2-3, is DVKVTQSSRYLVKRTGEKVFLECVQDMDHENMFWYRQDPGLGLRLIYFSYDVKMKEKGDIPEGYSVSREKKERFSLILESASTNQTSMYLCASMARGQTDTQYFGPGTRLTVL.

The DNA of the CDR3 is TGTGCCAGCAGCCGCCCCGGGACTTTGACAGATACGCAGTATTTT. Residues: CASSRPGTLTDTQYF. The chain joins TRBV14 to TRBJ2-3; tentative D call: TRBD2 (6 bases). CDR1 is SGHDN and CDR2 is FVKESK in the germline V gene. Trimming shortened V by 4 bases and J by 3 bases, and 14 bases separated the two germline ends. The CDR3 is 15 amino acids.

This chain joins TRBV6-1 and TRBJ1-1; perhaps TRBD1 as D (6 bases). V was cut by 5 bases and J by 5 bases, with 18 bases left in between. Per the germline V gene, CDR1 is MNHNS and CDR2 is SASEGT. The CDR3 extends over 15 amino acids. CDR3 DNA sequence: TGTGCCAGCAGTCCCCCGGGGGGGCGGCGAACTGAAGCTTTCTTT. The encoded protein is CASSPPGGRRTEAFF.

In DNA form, the CDR3 reads TGTGCCAGCAACACAGACAGGGAACGTGTGCAGTACTTC. Translating it yields CASNTDRERVQYF. This rearrangement joins TRBV2 to TRBJ2-7; 7 positions match TRBD1. The germline CDR1 and CDR2 sequences are SNHLY and FYNNEI. The CDR3 is 13 amino acids. Trimming cost V 7 bases and J 9 bases; bases outside gene matches: 12.

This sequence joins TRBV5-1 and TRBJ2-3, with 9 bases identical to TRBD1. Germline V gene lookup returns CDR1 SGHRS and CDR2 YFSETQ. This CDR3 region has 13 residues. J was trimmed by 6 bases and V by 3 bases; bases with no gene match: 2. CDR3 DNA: TGCGCCAGCAGCTCGACAGGGGGGGATACGCAGTATTTT. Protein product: CASSSTGGDTQYF.

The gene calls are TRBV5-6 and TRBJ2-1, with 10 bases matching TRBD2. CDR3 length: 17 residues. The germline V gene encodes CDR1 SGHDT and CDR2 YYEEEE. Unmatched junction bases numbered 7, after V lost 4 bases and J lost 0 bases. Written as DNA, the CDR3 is TGTGCCAGCAGCAAAGGACTAGCGGAAAACTCCTACAATGAGCAGTTCTTC. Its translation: CASSKGLAENSYNEQFF.

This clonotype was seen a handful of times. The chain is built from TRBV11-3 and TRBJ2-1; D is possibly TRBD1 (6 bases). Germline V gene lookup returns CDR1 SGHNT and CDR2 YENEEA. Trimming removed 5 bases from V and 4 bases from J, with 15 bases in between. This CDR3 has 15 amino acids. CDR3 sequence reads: CASSPRDTSYNEQFF. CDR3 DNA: TGTGCCAGCAGCCCCCGGGACACCTCATACAATGAGCAGTTCTTC.

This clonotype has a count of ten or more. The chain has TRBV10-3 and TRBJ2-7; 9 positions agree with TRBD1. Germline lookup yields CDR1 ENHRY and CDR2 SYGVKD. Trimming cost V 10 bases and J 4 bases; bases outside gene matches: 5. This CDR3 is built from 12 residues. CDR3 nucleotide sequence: TGTGCCAGCGGGACAGGGTTTTACGAGCAGTACTTC. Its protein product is CASGTGFYEQYF.

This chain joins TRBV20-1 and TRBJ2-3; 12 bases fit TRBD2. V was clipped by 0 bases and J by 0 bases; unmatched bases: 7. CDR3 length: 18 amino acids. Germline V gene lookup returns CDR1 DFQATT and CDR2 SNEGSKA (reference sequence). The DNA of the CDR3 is TGCAGTGCTAGAGATCGGAGACTAGCGGGAGTGAGCACAGATACGCAGTATTTT. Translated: CSARDRRLAGVSTDTQYF.

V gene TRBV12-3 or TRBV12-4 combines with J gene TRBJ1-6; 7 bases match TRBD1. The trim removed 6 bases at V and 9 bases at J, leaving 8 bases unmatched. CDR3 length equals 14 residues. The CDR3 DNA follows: TGTGCCAGCAGCAATACTCCAGGGGGTTCACCCCTCCACTTT. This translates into CASSNTPGGSPLHF.

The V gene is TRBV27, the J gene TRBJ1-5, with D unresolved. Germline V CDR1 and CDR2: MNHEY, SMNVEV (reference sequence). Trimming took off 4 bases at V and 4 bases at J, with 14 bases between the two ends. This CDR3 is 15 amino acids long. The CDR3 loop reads CASSSLQSPNQPQHF. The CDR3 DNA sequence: TGTGCCAGCAGTTCATTACAGTCGCCGAATCAGCCCCAGCATTTT.

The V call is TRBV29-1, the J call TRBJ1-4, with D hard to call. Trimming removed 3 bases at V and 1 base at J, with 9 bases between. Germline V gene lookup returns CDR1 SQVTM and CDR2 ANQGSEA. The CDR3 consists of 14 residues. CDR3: CSVDPGGTNEKLFF. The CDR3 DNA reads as TGCAGCGTTGATCCTGGAGGAACTAATGAAAAACTGTTTTTT.